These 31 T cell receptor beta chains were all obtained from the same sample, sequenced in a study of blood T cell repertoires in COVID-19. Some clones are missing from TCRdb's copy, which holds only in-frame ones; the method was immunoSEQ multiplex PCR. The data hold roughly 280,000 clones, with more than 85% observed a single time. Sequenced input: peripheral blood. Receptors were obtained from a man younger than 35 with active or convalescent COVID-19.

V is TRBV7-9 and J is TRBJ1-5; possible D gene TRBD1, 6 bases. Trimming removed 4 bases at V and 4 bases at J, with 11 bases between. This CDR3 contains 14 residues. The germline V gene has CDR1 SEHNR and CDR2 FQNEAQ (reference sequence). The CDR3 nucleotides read TGTGCCAGCAGCTACATAGGGGGTAATCAGCCCCAGCATTTT. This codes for CASSYIGGNQPQHF.

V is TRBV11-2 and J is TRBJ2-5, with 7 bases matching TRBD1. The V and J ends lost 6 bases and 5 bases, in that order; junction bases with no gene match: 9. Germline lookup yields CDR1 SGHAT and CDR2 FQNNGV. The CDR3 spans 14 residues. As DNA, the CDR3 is TGTGCCAGCAGTCGACAGGGTTCGTGGGAGACCCAGTACTTC. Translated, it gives CASSRQGSWETQYF.

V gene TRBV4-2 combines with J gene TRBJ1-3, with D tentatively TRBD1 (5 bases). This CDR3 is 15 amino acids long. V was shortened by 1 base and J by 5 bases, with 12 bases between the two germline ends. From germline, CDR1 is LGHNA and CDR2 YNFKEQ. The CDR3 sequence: CASSQVSGIRNTIYF. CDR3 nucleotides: TGTGCCAGCAGCCAAGTTTCAGGGATAAGAAACACCATATATTTT.

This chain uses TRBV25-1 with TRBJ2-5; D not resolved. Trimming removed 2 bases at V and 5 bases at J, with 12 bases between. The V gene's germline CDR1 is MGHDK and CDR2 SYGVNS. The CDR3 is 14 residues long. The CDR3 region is CASSEVWAAETQYF. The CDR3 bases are TGTGCCAGCAGTGAAGTCTGGGCTGCGGAGACCCAGTACTTC.

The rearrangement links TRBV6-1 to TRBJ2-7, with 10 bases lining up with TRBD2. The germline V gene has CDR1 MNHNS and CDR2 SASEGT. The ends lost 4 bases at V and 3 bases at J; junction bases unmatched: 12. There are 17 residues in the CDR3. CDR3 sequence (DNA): TGTGCCAGCAGTGGCCCGAATCTAGCGGGAGAGATCTACGAGCAGTACTTC. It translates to CASSGPNLAGEIYEQYF.

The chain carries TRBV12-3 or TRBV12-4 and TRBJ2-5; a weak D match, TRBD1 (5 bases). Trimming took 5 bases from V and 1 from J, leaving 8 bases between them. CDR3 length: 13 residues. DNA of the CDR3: TGTGCCAGCAGTACCGACAGCCAAGAGACCCAGTACTTC. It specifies CASSTDSQETQYF.

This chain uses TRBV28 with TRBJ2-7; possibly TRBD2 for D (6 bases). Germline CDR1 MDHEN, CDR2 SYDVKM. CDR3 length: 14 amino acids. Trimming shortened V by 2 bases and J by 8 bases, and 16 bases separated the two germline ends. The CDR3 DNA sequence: TGTGCCAGCAGTTTAGCGGGGTCTAATATCAAGCAGTACTTC. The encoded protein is CASSLAGSNIKQYF. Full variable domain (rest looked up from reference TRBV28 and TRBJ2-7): DVKVTQSSRYLVKRTGEKVFLECVQDMDHENMFWYRQDPGLGLRLIYFSYDVKMKEKGDIPEGYSVSREKKERFSLILESASTNQTSMYLCASSLAGSNIKQYFGPGTRLTVT.

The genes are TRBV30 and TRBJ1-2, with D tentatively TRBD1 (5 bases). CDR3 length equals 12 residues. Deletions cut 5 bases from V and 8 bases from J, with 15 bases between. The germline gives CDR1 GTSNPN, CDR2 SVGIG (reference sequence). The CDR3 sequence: CAWDGGGYGYTF. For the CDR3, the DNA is TGTGCCTGGGACGGGGGGGGTTACGGCTACACCTTC.

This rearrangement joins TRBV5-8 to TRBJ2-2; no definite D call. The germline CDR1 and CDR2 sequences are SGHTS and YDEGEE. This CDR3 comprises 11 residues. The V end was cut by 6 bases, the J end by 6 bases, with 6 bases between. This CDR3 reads CASKRAGELFF. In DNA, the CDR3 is TGTGCCAGCAAACGGGCCGGGGAGCTGTTTTTT.

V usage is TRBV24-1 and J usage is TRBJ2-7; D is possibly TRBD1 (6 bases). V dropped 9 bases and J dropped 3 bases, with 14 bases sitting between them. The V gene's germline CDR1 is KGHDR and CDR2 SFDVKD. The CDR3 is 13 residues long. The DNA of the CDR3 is TGTGCCACCGGGGCAGGGGCTATCTACGAGCAGTACTTC. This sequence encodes CATGAGAIYEQYF.

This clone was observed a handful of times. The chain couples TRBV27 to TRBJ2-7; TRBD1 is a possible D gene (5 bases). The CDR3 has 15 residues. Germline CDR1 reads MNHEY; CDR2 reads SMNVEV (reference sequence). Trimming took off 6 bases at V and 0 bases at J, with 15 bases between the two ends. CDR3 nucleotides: TGTGCCAGCAGAAAAGGGGCCTTAAGCTCCTACGAGCAGTACTTC. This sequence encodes CASRKGALSSYEQYF.

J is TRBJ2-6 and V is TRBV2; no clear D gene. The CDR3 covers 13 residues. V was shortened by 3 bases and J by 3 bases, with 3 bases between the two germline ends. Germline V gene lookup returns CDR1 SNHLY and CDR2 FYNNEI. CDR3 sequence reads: CASSESGANVLTF. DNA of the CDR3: TGTGCCAGCAGTGAGAGTGGGGCCAACGTCCTGACTTTC.

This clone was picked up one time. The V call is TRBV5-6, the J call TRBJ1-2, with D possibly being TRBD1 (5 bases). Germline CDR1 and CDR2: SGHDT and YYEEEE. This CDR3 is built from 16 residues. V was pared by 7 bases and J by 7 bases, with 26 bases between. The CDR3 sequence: CASCQTTGASRGGYTF. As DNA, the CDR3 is TGTGCCAGCTGCCAAACAACTGGGGCATCAAGGGGTGGCTACACCTTC.

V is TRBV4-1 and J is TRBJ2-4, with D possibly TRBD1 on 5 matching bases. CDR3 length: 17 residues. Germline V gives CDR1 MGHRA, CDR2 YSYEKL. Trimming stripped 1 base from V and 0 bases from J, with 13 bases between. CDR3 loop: CASSQGDRTLAKNIQYF. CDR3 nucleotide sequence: TGCGCCAGCAGCCAAGGAGACAGAACGCTAGCCAAAAACATTCAGTACTTC.

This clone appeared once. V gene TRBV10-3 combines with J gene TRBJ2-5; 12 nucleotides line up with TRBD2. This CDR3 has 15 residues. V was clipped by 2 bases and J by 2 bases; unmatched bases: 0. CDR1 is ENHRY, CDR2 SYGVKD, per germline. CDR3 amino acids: CAISETSGGQETQYF. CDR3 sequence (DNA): TGTGCCATCAGTGAGACTAGCGGGGGGCAAGAGACCCAGTACTTC.

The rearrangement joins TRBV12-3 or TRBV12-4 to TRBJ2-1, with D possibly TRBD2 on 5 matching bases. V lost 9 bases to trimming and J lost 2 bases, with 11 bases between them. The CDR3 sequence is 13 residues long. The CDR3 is CASRLGAYNEQFF. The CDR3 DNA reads TGTGCCAGTCGTCTCGGGGCCTACAATGAGCAGTTCTTC.

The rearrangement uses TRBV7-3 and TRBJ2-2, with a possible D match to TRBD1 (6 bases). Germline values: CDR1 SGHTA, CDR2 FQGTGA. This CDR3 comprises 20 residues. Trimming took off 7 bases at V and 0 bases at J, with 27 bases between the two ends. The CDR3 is CASTHNPGTHGGPNTGELFF. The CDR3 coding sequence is TGTGCCAGCACCCATAATCCCGGGACACACGGCGGGCCGAACACCGGGGAGCTGTTTTTT.

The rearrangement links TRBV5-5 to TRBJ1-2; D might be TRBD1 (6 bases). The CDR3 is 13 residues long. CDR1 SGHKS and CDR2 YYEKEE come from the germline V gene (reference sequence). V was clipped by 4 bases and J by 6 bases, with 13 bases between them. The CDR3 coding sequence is TGTGCCAGCAGCCCGGACAGTGAGAATGGCTACACCTTC. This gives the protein CASSPDSENGYTF.

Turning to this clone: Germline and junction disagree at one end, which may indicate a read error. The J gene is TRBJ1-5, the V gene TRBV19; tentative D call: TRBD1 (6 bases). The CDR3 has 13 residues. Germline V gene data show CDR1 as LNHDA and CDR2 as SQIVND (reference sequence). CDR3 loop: CASSGQSNQPQHF. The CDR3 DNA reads TGTGCCAGTAGCGGACAGAGCAATCAGCCTCAGCATTTT.

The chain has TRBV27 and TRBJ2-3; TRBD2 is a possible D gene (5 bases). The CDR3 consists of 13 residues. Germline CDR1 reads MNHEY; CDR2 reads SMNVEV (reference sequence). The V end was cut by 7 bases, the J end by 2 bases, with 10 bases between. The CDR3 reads CASKTTLTDTQYF. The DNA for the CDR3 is TGTGCCAGCAAGACTACCCTCACAGATACGCAGTATTTT.

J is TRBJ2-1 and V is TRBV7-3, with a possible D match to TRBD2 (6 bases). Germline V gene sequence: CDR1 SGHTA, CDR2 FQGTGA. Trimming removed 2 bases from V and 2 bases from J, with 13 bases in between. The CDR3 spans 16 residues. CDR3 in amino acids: CASSLEYGEAYNEQFF. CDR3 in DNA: TGTGCCAGCAGCTTAGAATATGGGGAGGCCTACAATGAGCAGTTCTTC.

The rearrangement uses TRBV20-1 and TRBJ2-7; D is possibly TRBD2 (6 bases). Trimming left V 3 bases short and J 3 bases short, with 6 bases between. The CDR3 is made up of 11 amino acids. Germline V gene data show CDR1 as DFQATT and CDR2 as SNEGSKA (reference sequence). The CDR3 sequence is CSARDYYEQYF. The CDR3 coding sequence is TGCAGTGCTAGGGACTACTACGAGCAGTACTTC.

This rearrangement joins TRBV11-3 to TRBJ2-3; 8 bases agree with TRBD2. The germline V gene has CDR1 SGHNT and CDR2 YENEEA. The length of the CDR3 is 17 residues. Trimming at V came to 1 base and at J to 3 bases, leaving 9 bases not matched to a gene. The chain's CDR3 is CASSLARAGVTTDTQYF. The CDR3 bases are TGTGCCAGCAGCTTAGCCCGAGCGGGAGTAACGACAGATACGCAGTATTTT.

The CDR3 protein is CATLVGGGDTDTQYF. CDR3 in DNA: TGTGCCACCCTGGTGGGGGGGGGAGACACAGATACGCAGTATTTT. The chain combines TRBV28 with TRBJ2-3, with TRBD2 matching 7 bases. CDR1 MDHEN and CDR2 SYDVKM come from the germline V gene. J was trimmed by 2 bases and V by 10 bases; bases with no gene match: 12. This CDR3 region has 15 residues.

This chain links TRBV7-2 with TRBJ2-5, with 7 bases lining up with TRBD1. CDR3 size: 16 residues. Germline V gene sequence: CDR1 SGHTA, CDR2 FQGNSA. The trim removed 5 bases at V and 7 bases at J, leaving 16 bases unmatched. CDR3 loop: CASSPYGEGARVTQYF. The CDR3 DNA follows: TGTGCCAGCAGCCCATACGGAGAGGGGGCGCGAGTGACCCAGTACTTC.

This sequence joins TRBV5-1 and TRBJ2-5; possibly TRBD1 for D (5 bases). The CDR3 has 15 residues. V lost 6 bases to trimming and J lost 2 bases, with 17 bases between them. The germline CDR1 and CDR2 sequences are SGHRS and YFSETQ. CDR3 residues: CASTRQSRFQETQYF. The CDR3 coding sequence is TGCGCCAGCACCCGACAGTCCAGATTTCAAGAGACCCAGTACTTC. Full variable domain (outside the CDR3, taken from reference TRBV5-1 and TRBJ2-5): KAGVTQTPRYLIKTRGQQVTLSCSPISGHRSVSWYQQTPGQGLQFLFEYFSETQRNKGNFPGRFSGRQFSNSRSEMNVSTLELGDSALYLCASTRQSRFQETQYFGPGTRLLVL.

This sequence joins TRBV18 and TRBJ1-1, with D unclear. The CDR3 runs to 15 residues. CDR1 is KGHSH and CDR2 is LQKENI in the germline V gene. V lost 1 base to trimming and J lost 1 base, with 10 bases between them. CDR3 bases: TGTGCCAGCTCACCACGAGGCAGCCGGAACACTGAAGCTTTCTTT. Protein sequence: CASSPRGSRNTEAFF.

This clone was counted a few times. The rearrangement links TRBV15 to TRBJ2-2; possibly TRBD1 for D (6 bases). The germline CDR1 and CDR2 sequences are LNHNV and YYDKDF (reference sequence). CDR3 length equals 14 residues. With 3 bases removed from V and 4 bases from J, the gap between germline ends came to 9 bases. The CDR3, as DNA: TGTGCCACCAGCAGCGGACAGTTCACCGGGGAGCTGTTTTTT. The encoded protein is CATSSGQFTGELFF. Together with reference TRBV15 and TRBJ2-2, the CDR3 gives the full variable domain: DAMVIQNPRYQVTQFGKPVTLSCSQTLNHNVMYWYQQKSSQAPKLLFHYYDKDFNNEADTPDNFQSRRPNTSFCFLDIRSPGLGDTAMYLCATSSGQFTGELFFGEGSRLTVL.

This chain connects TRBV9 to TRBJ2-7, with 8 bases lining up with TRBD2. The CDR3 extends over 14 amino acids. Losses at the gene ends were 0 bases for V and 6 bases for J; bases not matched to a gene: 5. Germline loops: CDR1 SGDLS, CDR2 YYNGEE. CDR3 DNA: TGTGCCAGCAGCGTAGACCCTAGCGGGCTCGAGCAGTACTTC. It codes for CASSVDPSGLEQYF.

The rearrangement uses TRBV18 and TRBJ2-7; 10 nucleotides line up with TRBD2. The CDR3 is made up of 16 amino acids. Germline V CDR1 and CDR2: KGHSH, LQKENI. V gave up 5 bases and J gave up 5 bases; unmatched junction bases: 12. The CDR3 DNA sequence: TGTGCCAGCTCAGCTCTAGGGGGGACTAGCGCAGACGAGCAGTACTTC. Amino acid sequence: CASSALGGTSADEQYF.

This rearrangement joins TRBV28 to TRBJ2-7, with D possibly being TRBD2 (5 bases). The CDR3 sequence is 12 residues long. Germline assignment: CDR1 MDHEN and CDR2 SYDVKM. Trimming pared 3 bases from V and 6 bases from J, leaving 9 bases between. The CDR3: CASSLRRSEQYF. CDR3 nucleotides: TGTGCCAGCAGTTTGAGGAGGAGCGAGCAGTACTTC.